The sequence of this T cell receptor beta chain was determined in a study of vaccination and CD4 T cells after COVID-19 (dated by TCRdb to between 2022 and 2023). Background for the entire study: SARS-CoV-2 positivity had been established in the convalescent patients by nasal swab PCR, and mild disease was recorded in roughly 10 of these patients and severe disease in one. In the convalescent cohort there were six males and four females, among whom were two Hispanic individuals, seven Caucasians, two Asians and one multiracial person. Two doses of either the Pfizer-BioNTech BNT162b2 vaccine (n=8) or the Moderna mRNA-1273 vaccine (n=2) were administered to participants. Post-COVID blood samples were collected from convalescent patients a median of roughly 100 days after diagnosis, with a range of roughly 30 to 161 days. Post-vaccine blood samples were collected a median of approximately 68 days after the second vaccine dose, ranging from roughly 13 to 241 days. Overlapping spike peptide pools from SARS-CoV-2 and from the common cold coronaviruses HCoV-NL63, HCoV-OC43 and HCoV-229E were used as culture stimuli. Control cultures used a CEFX viral epitope pool as positive control, an HIV-1 Nef peptide pool as negative control, or no peptide. In 10 COVID-19 convalescent patients and a few infection-naive healthy vaccine recipients, the spike-specific CD4+ TCR repertoire before mRNA vaccination was compared with the repertoire after mRNA vaccination.

On the study overall, not on this receptor specifically: Of the vaccine-specific clones in convalescent patients, 304 of 307, or nearly all, reacted only to SARS-CoV-2 spike and did not cross-react with common cold coronaviruses. Among the post-vaccine SARS-CoV-2-reactive clones in convalescent patients, a median 86.3% showed up only after vaccination, which suggests vaccine-specific priming. Relatively few convalescent patients were included in the study, and early timepoints after natural infection were not analyzed. An increase in the median number of SARS-CoV-2-reactive clonotypes from approximately 20 after infection to a few dozen after vaccination was observed, but the change was not found to be significant.

This clonotype turned up a few times. What this receptor recognizes is not known. No base qualities exist here, and no much larger clone lies one base off it. Library preparation used PCR. At the Johns Hopkins FTIC core, DNA from the cultured CD4+ T cells underwent TCR sequencing with the Oncomine TCR Beta short-read assay. The QIAamp micro DNA kit was used to extract genomic DNA from the cultured CD4+ T cells. Oncomine TCR Beta libraries from cultured CD4+ T cells were pooled using unique dual indexes and sequenced on an Illumina iSeq 100. The study's own analysis went as follows. Non-productive sequences were filtered out, and CDR3s that did not start with C, did not end with F or W, or were shorter than 7 amino acids were discarded. Antigen-specific clonotypes were identified using the MANAFEST web application through comparison of peptide-stimulated wells with reference and other culture wells. Positive clones required FDR below 0.05, an odds ratio above 5, and productive frequency above 0.1% in at least two of three replicate wells. Clonotypes that were significantly expanded in both SARS-CoV-2 spike wells and at least one common cold coronavirus spike condition were defined as cross-reactive. Similarity between CDR3 sequences was evaluated in R version 3.6.1 using Levenshtein distances (stringdist) and unrooted phylogenetic trees (ape). Using fastp trimming at Q25 and MiXCR clonotype assembly, TCRdb reanalyzed the public sequencing data and kept in-frame beta chains. One record per CDR3 amino acid sequence lists the most common genes and DNA. TCRdb's processing, not the authors', yielded these V and J calls. The sample table contains 22,000 or so distinct CDR3 sequences; only one count was recorded for about 30% of them. Together, the top ten hold around 12% of the sample.

Per the publication, the treatment or condition label means: approximately nine-day PBMC culture with coronavirus spike peptide pools or control peptides (ViraFEST assay). The ViraFEST assay was used in the study, in which antigen-specific T cells were expanded with peptide pools and expanded clonotypes were subsequently identified by TCR sequencing. The convalescent patients' positive SARS-CoV-2 PCR tests fell between March and December 2020, which was before the Alpha, Beta and Delta variants emerged in the United States. Each well held some 2 million PBMCs cultured in IMDM containing roughly 5% human AB serum and around 10 IU/ml IL-2, with 10 ug/ml peptide pools added. On days 3 and 7, half of the culture medium was replaced with fresh IL-2-containing medium. After 10 days of culture, CD4+ T cells were isolated by negative selection using the EasySep CD4+ T cell isolation kit. PBMCs were separated from whole blood using Ficoll-Paque Plus gradient centrifugation and then either used fresh or cryopreserved at -140C. Culture conditions were generally each tested in triplicate wells.

At the junction V is shortened by 2 bases and J by 2 bases, with 15 bases in between. Counted from cysteine to phenylalanine, this CDR3 has 16 amino acids. Only CDR3 DNA is held: 48 bases, read in frame from base 1. Per the germline V gene (reference sequence), MNHEY is the CDR1 and SMNVEV is the CDR2. The sample comprised cultured CD4+ T cells from blood. The chain employs TRBV27 and TRBJ1-2; a weak D assignment points to TRBD1 (5 bases agree). This receptor was taken from a human donor with COVID-19. The DNA sequence follows: TGTGCCAGCAGTTTACTTGGTCTGGGGGAAAACTATGGCTACACCTTC. This gives the protein CASSLLGLGENYGYTF.